Reported below is one T cell receptor beta chain. Profiled with immunoSEQ multiplex PCR; TCRdb holds only in-frame clones, not every one. The table shows 36,000 or so clones, with 90% occurring only once. The sample is drawn from a study of blood T cell repertoires in COVID-19. Study-level information: COVID-19 samples collected from the United States, Italy and Spain covered acute and convalescent phases.

Germline assignment: CDR1 SGHRS and CDR2 YFSETQ. This CDR3 has 14 amino acids. V lost 4 bases to trimming and J lost 5 bases; unmatched junction nucleotides: 4. The TCR was taken from a human donor in a cohort sampled during active COVID-19. The genes are TRBV5-1 and TRBJ2-2; 8 nucleotides agree with TRBD2. Sequencing was carried out using peripheral blood. The CDR3 nucleotides are TGCGCCAGCAGCCGGGGGGGCGCGACCGGGGAGCTGTTTTTT. Translation gives CASSRGGATGELFF.